Sequencing of this T cell receptor beta chain was carried out in a study of blood T cell repertoires in COVID-19. Across the whole study: Some COVID-19 samples were acute and others convalescent; all came from the United States, Italy and Spain. T cells, B-cell-depleted T cells, or PBMCs supplied cDNA or gDNA.

Germline assignment: CDR1 SGHAT and CDR2 FQNNGV. Trimming removed 5 bases from V and 2 bases from J, with 16 bases in between. This CDR3 is 16 amino acids long. Sequencing was performed with immunoSEQ multiplex PCR; in TCRdb, only in-frame clones are kept and a portion is missing. The table has over 150,000 clones, 86% seen once. Sequencing was done on a sample of peripheral blood. This TCR derives from a man aged 45 to 65 with active or convalescent COVID-19. The chain recombines TRBV11-2 with TRBJ2-1; TRBD2 might be the D (6 bases). This chain's CDR3 is CASSTKRANPYNEQFF. As DNA, the CDR3 is TGTGCCAGCAGCACGAAGCGGGCCAATCCCTACAATGAGCAGTTCTTC.